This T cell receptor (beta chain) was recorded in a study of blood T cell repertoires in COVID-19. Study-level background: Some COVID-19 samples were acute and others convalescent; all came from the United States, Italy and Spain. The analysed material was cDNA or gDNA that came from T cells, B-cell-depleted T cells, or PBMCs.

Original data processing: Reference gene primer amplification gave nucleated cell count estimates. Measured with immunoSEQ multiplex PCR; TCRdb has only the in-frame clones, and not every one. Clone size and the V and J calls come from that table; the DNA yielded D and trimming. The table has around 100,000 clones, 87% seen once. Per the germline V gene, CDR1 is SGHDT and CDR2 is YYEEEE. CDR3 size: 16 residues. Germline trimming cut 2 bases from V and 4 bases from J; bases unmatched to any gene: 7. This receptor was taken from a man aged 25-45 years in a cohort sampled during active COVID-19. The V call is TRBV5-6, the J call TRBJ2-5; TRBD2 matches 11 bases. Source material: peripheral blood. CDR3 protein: CASSFGSGGAPETQYF. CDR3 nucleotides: TGTGCCAGCAGCTTCGGTAGCGGGGGGGCTCCAGAGACCCAGTACTTC.